The next 9 T cell receptor beta chains were all read from a single sample in a study of T-cell reconstitution after alpha-beta-depleted transplantation in children (dated by TCRdb to 2016 to 2017). The sample's treatment or condition, from its label and the paper: allogeneic hematopoietic cell transplantation with graft depleted of TCRalphabeta T cells and CD19 B cells. Libraries were constructed by PCR. The reads were generated on an Illumina HiSeq 2500. TCR library preparation used molecular barcoding, with unique molecular identifiers applied to normalize quantification of the TCRbeta repertoire. TCRdb itself trimmed the public reads at Q25 with fastp, ran MiXCR and retained productive beta chains. When rows share a CDR3 protein, they turn into one entry using the most common DNA and genes. The sample records some 260,000 distinct CDR3 sequences, roughly a quarter of which are singletons. In total, the top ten clones hold about 4.8% of the sample.

The specimen was PBMCs, mostly from graft donor cells, collected 360 days after TCRalphabeta/CD19-depleted stem cell transplant. These receptors all come from a female patient aged 2-9 years who had a stem cell transplant for congenital amegakaryocytic thrombocytopenia, so the T cells may come from the graft donor.

This clonotype was recorded a few times. The chain carries TRBV3-1 and TRBJ2-1; either TRBD1 or TRBD2 may fit D (7 bases each). This CDR3 comprises 17 residues. V shed 0 bases and J shed 4 bases, with 16 bases lying between them. Germline CDR1 LGHDT, CDR2 YNNKEL (reference sequence). The CDR3 protein is CASSQDLRQGGYNEQFF. In nucleotides, the CDR3 is TGTGCCAGCAGCCAAGATCTAAGGCAGGGGGGGTACAATGAGCAGTTCTTC.

This rearrangement joins TRBV12-3 or TRBV12-4 to TRBJ2-7; D is possibly TRBD1 or TRBD2 (7 bases each). This CDR3 has 15 amino acids. With 7 bases removed from V and 1 base from J, the gap between germline ends came to 17 bases. The CDR3 region is CASTLGGTESYEQYF. The CDR3 DNA follows: TGTGCCAGCACTCTGGGGGGGACAGAGTCCTACGAGCAGTACTTC.

As concerns this clonotype: A much larger clonotype is one base distant, so this may be a read error. The V gene is TRBV29-1, the J gene TRBJ2-7, with 8 bases matching TRBD1. The CDR3 spans 13 residues. Germline CDR1 SQVTM, CDR2 ANQGSEA. The CDR3 nucleotides read TGCAGCTTTGAACCGGACAGGGAAAACGAGCAGTACTTC. Translated: CSFEPDRENEQYF.

The chain couples TRBV6-2 or TRBV6-3 to TRBJ2-7; 10 nucleotides align to TRBD2. The germline V gene has CDR1 MNHEY and CDR2 SVGEGT. The CDR3 runs 16 residues. V gave up 6 bases and J gave up 0 bases; unmatched junction bases: 8. In DNA form, the CDR3 reads TGTGCCAGCAGACTACGTTCTAGCGGGGGCTCCTACGAGCAGTACTTC. Translating gives CASRLRSSGGSYEQYF.

In its sample, this clonotype was seen a few times. The junction departs from the called germline gene at one end, perhaps through a read error. The rearrangement joins TRBV27 to TRBJ2-4; D possibly corresponds to TRBD1 (5 bases). Germline CDR1 and CDR2: MNHEY and SMNVEV (reference sequence). This CDR3 is built from 15 residues. Written as DNA, the CDR3 is TGTGCCAGCAGTTTAGTATGGGGCCTTAAAACCATTCAGTATTTC. This codes for CASSLVWGLKTIQYF.

This clonotype has a handful of counts. Here the CDR3 reads CASSLARTSVEETQYF. The DNA for the CDR3 is TGCGCCAGCAGCTTGGCCCGGACGTCGGTGGAAGAGACCCAGTACTTC. This chain links TRBV5-1 with TRBJ2-5; D is undetermined. Germline V gene data show CDR1 as SGHRS and CDR2 as YFSETQ. The length of the CDR3 is 16 residues. V was cut by 0 bases and J by 3 bases, with 15 bases left in between.

Concerning this clonotype itself: At one end the junction does not follow the germline gene, possibly because of a read error. The CDR3 DNA sequence: TGTGACAGCAGTGAGAGTGTGGCAGGGGGCACTGAAGCTTTCTTT. Protein product: CDSSESVAGGTEAFF. The chain uses TRBV9 and TRBJ1-1, with 7 bases matching TRBD1. Per germline, CDR1 SGDLS and CDR2 YYNGEE. CDR3 length: 15 residues. The full variable domain, rest sourced from reference TRBV9 and TRBJ1-1, is DSGVTQTPKHLITATGQRVTLRCSPRSGDLSVYWYQQSLDQGLQFLIQYYNGEERAKGNILERFSAQQFPDLHSELNLSSLELGDSALYFCDSSESVAGGTEAFFGQGTRLTVV.

This clonotype was counted many times. This chain uses TRBV10-3 with TRBJ2-1; D is perhaps TRBD1 (5 bases). The ends were cut back, 10 bases at V and 8 bases at J, with 12 bases in the middle. This CDR3 region has 11 residues. Germline values: CDR1 ENHRY, CDR2 SYGVKD. The DNA for the CDR3 is TGTGCCACCACGACCAGGGATGAGCAGTTCTTC. Translated: CATTTRDEQFF.

The rearrangement links TRBV10-2 to TRBJ2-1; 11 nucleotides align to TRBD2. Germline lookup yields CDR1 WSHSY and CDR2 SAAADI. The CDR3 extends over 17 amino acids. V was clipped by 2 bases and J by 8 bases; unmatched bases: 11. In DNA, the CDR3 is TGCGCCAGCAGTGAGGGTCTAGCGGGAGGACCAGGTTATGAGCAGTTCTTC. Amino acid sequence: CASSEGLAGGPGYEQFF.